This T cell receptor beta chain was documented in a study of blood T cell repertoires in COVID-19. For the study at large: COVID-19 samples collected from the United States, Italy and Spain covered acute and convalescent phases. T cells, B-cell-depleted T cells, or PBMCs provided the cDNA or gDNA that served as material.

Germline CDR1 is MDHEN and CDR2 is SYDVKM. There are 16 residues in the CDR3. The V and J ends lost 5 bases and 0 bases respectively, with 14 bases between them. Original methodology: Nucleated cell counts were estimated from reference gene primer amplification. The table came from immunoSEQ multiplex PCR; TCRdb's copy has only in-frame clones and leaves some out. V, J and clone size are taken as reported in that table, and D and trimming were inferred from the DNA itself. The data contain 110,000 or so clones, more than 70% of them seen just once; the ten biggest clones take up 3.9%. The sample comprised peripheral blood. The gene calls are TRBV28 and TRBJ1-5, with D perhaps TRBD1 (5 bases). This sequence was found in a man in his sixties with acute or convalescent COVID-19. The CDR3 nucleotides are TGTGCCAGCAGTACTCCGGGACTGCCTAGCAATCAGCCCCAGCATTTT. Translating it yields CASSTPGLPSNQPQHF.